This T cell receptor beta chain was recorded in a study of cytomegalovirus exposure and HLA in healthy donors. The study, taken as a whole, reports: Later on, an analysis tied approximately 15,000 TCR beta sequences to HLA alleles at 0.05 false discovery rate. The study designated about 180 TCR beta chains cytomegalovirus-associated. Indistinguishability led to the exclusion of some V segments, TRBV6-2 and TRBV6-3 included.

For this clone: Its antigen is undetermined. At one end, the junction sequence differs from germline, possibly due to a read error.

The germline CDR1 and CDR2 sequences are SEHNR and FQNEAQ (reference sequence). This CDR3 is 13 amino acids long. Amplification used 60 Vbeta primers and 13 Jbeta primers. Assay used: immunoSEQ multiplex PCR; TCRdb lists only in-frame clones, some missing. The table shows 130,000 or so clones, with around 85% occurring only once. Specimen: PBMCs. The J gene is TRBJ2-7, the V gene TRBV7-9; D is perhaps TRBD1 (6 bases). This TCR was sampled from a man aged 25-40 years in good health and CMV-seronegative. CDR3 sequence (DNA): TGTTCCAGCAGCTTCGGACAGAGCTACGAGCAGTACTTC. As protein: CSSSFGQSYEQYF.